The source of this TCR beta chain is a study of beta chain features in type 1 diabetes. Overall study findings and caveats: Shortening that was moderate but significant affected the TCRB CDR3s of Type 1 diabetes patients in all four CD4+ subsets.

A word on this clone: Antigen specificity is unknown.

Investigators reverse transcribed all isolated RNA, so they sequenced expressed TCRB transcripts. Produced via immunoSEQ multiplex PCR; TCRdb's table is partial and in-frame only. The sample holds 680,000 or so clones, 13% seen once. The V end lost 5 bases, the J end lost 0 bases, and 13 bases lay between the germline ends. The germline V gene has CDR1 SEHNR and CDR2 FQNEAQ (reference sequence). This CDR3 has 15 residues. The source of this sequence is a man between 18 and 35 years old with type 1 diabetes. V usage is TRBV7-9 and J usage is TRBJ1-2, with D perhaps matching TRBD1 (5 bases). Specimen: naive CD4+ T cells from blood. In nucleotides, the CDR3 is TGTGCCAGCAGCGGATCAGGGTCAGCTAACTATGGCTACACCTTC. Translated: CASSGSGSANYGYTF.